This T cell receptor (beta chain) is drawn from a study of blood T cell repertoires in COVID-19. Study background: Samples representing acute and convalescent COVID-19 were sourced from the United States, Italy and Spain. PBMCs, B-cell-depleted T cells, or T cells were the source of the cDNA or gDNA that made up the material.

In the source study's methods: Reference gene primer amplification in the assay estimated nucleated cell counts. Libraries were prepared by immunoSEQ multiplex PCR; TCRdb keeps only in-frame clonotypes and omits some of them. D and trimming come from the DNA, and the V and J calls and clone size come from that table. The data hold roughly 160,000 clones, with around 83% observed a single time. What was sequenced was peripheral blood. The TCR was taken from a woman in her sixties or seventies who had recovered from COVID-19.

The CDR3 DNA reads as TGTGCCAGCAGCCGACCCGGGACAGGGGGTGCATATGGCTACACCTTC. This codes for CASSRPGTGGAYGYTF. This rearrangement joins TRBV6-6 to TRBJ1-2, with TRBD1 identical over 11 bases. Trimming removed 6 bases from V and 5 bases from J; junction bases left unmatched: 11. The CDR3 sequence is 16 residues long. Per the germline V gene, CDR1 is MNHNY and CDR2 is SVGAGI (reference sequence).